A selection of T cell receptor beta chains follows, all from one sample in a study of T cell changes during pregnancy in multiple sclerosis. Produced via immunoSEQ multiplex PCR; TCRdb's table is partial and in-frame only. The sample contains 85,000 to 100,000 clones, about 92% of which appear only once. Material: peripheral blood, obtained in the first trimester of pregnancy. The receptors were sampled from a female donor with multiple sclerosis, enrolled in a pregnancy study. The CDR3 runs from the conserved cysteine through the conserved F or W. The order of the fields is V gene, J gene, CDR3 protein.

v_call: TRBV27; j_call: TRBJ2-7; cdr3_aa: CASRLGVSYEQYF
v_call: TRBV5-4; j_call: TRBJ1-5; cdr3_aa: CASSLESGEPQHF
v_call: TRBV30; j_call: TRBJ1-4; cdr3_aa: CAWSPSGWGDPNEKLFF
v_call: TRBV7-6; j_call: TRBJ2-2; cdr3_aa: CASSLGDRGTGELFF
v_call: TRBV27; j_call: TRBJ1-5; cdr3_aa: CASSSYRDRDAQPQHF
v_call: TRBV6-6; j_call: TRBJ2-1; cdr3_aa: CASSYGGDEQFF
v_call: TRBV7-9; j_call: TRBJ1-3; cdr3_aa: CASSLAIGGGNTIYF
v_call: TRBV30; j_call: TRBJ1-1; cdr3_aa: CAQTPDRMNTEAFF
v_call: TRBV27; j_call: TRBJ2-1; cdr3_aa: CASRTRSGFNEQFF
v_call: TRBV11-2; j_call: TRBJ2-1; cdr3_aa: CASTVNTLGEQFF